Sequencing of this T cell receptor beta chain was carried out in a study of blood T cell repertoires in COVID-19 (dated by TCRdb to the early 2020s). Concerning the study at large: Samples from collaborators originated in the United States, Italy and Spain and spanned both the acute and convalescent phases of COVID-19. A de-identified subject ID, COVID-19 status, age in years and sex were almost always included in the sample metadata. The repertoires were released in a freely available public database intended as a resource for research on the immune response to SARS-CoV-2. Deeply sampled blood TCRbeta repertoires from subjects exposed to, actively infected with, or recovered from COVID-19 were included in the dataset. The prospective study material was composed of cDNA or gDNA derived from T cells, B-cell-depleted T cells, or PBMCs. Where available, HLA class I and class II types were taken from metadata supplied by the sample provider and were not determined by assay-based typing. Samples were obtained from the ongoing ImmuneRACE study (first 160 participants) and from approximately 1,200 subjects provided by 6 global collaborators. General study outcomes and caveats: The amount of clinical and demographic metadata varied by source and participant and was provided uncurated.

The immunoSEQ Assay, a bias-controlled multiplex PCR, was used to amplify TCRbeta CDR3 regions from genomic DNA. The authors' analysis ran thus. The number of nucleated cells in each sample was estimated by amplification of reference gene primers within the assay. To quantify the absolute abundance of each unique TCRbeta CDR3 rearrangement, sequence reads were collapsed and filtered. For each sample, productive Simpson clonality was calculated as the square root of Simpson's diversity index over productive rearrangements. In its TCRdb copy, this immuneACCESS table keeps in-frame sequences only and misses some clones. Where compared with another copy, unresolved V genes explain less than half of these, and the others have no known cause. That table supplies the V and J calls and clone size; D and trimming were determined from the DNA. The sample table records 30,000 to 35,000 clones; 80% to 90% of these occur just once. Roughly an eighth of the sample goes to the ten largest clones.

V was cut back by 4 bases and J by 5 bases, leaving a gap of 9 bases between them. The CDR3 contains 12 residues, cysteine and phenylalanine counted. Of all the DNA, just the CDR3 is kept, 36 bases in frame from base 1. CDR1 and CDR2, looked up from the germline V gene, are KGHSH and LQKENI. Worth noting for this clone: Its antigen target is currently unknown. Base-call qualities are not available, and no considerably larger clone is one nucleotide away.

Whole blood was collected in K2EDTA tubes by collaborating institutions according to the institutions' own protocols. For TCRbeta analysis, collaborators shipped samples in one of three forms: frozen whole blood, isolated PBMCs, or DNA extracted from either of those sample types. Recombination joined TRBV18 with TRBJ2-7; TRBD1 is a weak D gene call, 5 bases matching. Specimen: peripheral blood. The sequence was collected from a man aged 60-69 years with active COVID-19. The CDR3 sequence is CASSQGVDEQYF. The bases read TGTGCCAGCTCACAAGGGGTGGACGAGCAGTACTTC.